These T cell receptor beta chains were read from a single sample in a study of T cell repertoires in ileal Crohn's disease. The method was immunoSEQ multiplex PCR; TCRdb's version includes in-frame clones alone and lacks a portion of them. The sample consists of about 7,200 clones, roughly 78% of them appearing once. The sample was ileal tissue. The origin of the receptors is an adult with Crohn's disease. The CDR3 runs from the conserved cysteine through the conserved F or W. The order of the fields is D gene, V gene, clone size, J gene, CDR3 protein, CDR3 DNA. A D gene is named only where the DNA matches it firmly. The size field is filled for only some rows; it gives once, few, many or a size class.

>TRBD1|TRBV19|few|TRBJ1-6
CASSLETRTGGRTLHF
TGTGCCAGTAGTTTGGAAACCAGGACAGGGGGAAGGACCCTCCACTTT
>-|TRBV10-3|-|TRBJ1-2
CASSSLNPTTYGYTF
TGTGCCAGCAGTTCACTAAACCCCACAACTTATGGCTACACCTTC
>TRBD2|TRBV27|once|TRBJ2-5
CASSSFRVRAGETQYF
TGTGCCAGCAGTTCCTTCAGGGTTAGAGCGGGGGAGACCCAGTACTTC
>TRBD1|TRBV10-2|-|TRBJ1-1
CASSEHTSGRQGSAFF
TGCGCCAGCAGTGAGCACACATCGGGTAGACAGGGCTCAGCTTTCTTT
>-|TRBV29-1|-|TRBJ2-1
CSVGGVGEQFF
TGCAGCGTTGGTGGGGTGGGGGAGCAGTTCTTC
>TRBD2|TRBV19|-|TRBJ2-7
CASSIEGGRSSYEQYF
TGTGCCAGTAGTATAGAGGGCGGGAGGAGCTCCTACGAGCAGTACTTC
>-|TRBV28|-|TRBJ2-6
CASSAGPEKGSGANVLTF
TGTGCCAGCAGTGCGGGCCCGGAGAAGGGCTCTGGGGCCAACGTCCTGACTTTC
>TRBD1|TRBV4-1|-|TRBJ1-1
CASSQVRQGTEAFF
TGCGCCAGCAGCCAAGTTAGACAGGGGACTGAAGCTTTCTTT
>-|TRBV4-3|-|TRBJ1-2
CASSQASGGYTF
TGCGCCAGCAGCCAAGCGTCGGGTGGCTACACCTTC
>-|TRBV6-5|-|TRBJ1-5
CATTRGNGQPQHF
TGTGCCACCACGAGGGGAAATGGTCAGCCCCAGCATTTT
>-|TRBV5-4|once|TRBJ2-1
CASSHARGASYNEQFF
TGTGCCAGCAGCCATGCTCGAGGGGCATCCTACAATGAGCAGTTCTTC
>-|TRBV21-1|-|TRBJ2-7
CASSLPGTDYEQYF
TGTGCCAGCAGCCTACCCGGGACAGACTACGAGCAGTACTTC